This T cell receptor beta chain is from a study of T-cell reconstitution after alpha-beta-depleted transplantation in children. The CDR3 runs to 15 residues. CDR1 is MNHNS, CDR2 SASEGT, per germline. V gave up 5 bases and J gave up 2 bases; unmatched junction bases: 6. The TCRbeta library incorporated unique molecular identifiers. One entry per CDR3 protein, called by TCRdb with MiXCR from the PCR reads. The table lists hundreds of thousands of distinct CDR3 sequences, roughly 14% of them singletons. This rearrangement joins TRBV6-1 to TRBJ1-3; TRBD1 aligns across 7 bases. This material consisted of PBMCs, taken from the stem cell graft. The receptor was isolated from a human donor who donated a stem cell graft to a child with Fanconi anemia. CDR3 protein: CASSRQGSTGNTIYF. CDR3 DNA sequence: TGTGCCAGCAGTCGACAGGGCTCTACTGGAAACACCATATATTTT.